This T cell receptor (beta chain) was documented in a study of blood T cell repertoires in COVID-19. Sequencing used immunoSEQ multiplex PCR; TCRdb keeps in-frame clones, though not all of them. Among fewer than 350,000 clones listed, about 86% were seen once. Germline loops: CDR1 LGHNT, CDR2 FRNRAP. This CDR3 is 12 amino acids long. The V and J ends lost 3 bases and 8 bases respectively, with 8 bases between them. This sequence joins TRBV12-5 and TRBJ1-5; D unresolved. The material sequenced was PBMCs or T cells enriched from blood (not recorded which). The receptor's source is a woman aged 40 to 49 with acute COVID-19. CDR3 in amino acids: CASGFLEEPQHF. The CDR3 DNA reads as TGTGCTAGTGGTTTTCTGGAGGAGCCCCAGCATTTT.